These T cell receptor beta chains were read from a single sample in a study of blood T cell repertoires in COVID-19. The protocol was immunoSEQ multiplex PCR, while the TCRdb copy is restricted to in-frame clones and leaves out a portion. The sample lists some 150,000 clones; about four fifths were seen once. Sequenced: PBMCs or T cells enriched from blood (not recorded which). These receptors were taken from a man in his fifties or sixties who had recovered from COVID-19. The CDR3 runs from the conserved cysteine through the conserved F or W. A D gene is named only where the DNA matches it firmly. The listing skips clone size in some rows; elsewhere it reads once, few, many or a size class.

V	size	J	D	DNA	CDR3
TRBV19	NA	TRBJ1-6	TRBD1	TGTGCCAGTAGTGGAGGACAGGTGTTCACCTATAATTCACCCCTCCACTTT	CASSGGQVFTYNSPLHF
TRBV6-5	NA	TRBJ1-1	NA	TGTGCCAGCAGTAATGAAGCGAACACTGAAGCTTTCTTT	CASSNEANTEAFF
TRBV27	NA	TRBJ2-5	NA	TGTGCCAGCGCCAGGGCAGGAGAAGAGACCCAGTACTTC	CASARAGEETQYF
TRBV14	NA	TRBJ2-5	TRBD2	TGTGCCAGCAGCCATCCCGGGAGGAGAGAGACCCAGTACTTC	CASSHPGRRETQYF
TRBV5-1	NA	TRBJ1-2	TRBD1	TGCGCCAGCAGCTTGGGGGGACAGGACTATGGCTACACCTTC	CASSLGGQDYGYTF
TRBV6-5	NA	TRBJ1-5	NA	TGTGCCAGCAGTCTTGGGCGAGGGTCCAATCAGCCCCAGCATTTT	CASSLGRGSNQPQHF
TRBV5-8	NA	TRBJ2-1	TRBD1	TGTGCCAGCAGCTTGTTGGGACAGGGGGGAAGTGAGCAGTTCTTC	CASSLLGQGGSEQFF
TRBV5-8	NA	TRBJ2-5	TRBD2	TGTGCCAGCAGCGCGGGGGGCGGTACCAAGGAGACCCAGTACTTC	CASSAGGGTKETQYF
TRBV12-3/TRBV12-4	NA	TRBJ1-1	TRBD1	TGTGCCAGCAGTTTAGCCAGGGGGATTCTGGCTTTCTTT	CASSLARGILAFF
TRBV11-3	few	TRBJ2-2	NA	TGTGCCAGCAGCTTTCAGTCGGGTGAAGCCGGGGAGCTGTTTTTT	CASSFQSGEAGELFF
TRBV19	NA	TRBJ2-2	TRBD1	TGTGCCAGTAGGACATTGACAGGGATGAACACCGGGGAGCTGTTTTTT	CASRTLTGMNTGELFF
TRBV5-8	NA	TRBJ2-3	NA	TGTGCCAGCAGCCCGGGACTCCAACGCACAGATACGCAGTATTTT	CASSPGLQRTDTQYF
TRBV10-2	NA	TRBJ2-5	NA	TGCGCCAGCAGTAAAGCGGAGCAAGAGACCCAGTACTTC	CASSKAEQETQYF
TRBV6-5	NA	TRBJ1-2	NA	TGTGCCAGCAGCCTTGACTATAATGGTGGCTACACCTTC	CASSLDYNGGYTF
TRBV7-6	NA	TRBJ1-3	NA	TGTGCCAGCAGTCCAGCGAGCTCTGGAAACACCATATATTTT	CASSPASSGNTIYF
TRBV5-1	NA	TRBJ2-3	NA	TGCGCCAGCAGCTGGGGGCAGGGTCTCACAGATACGCAGTATTTT	CASSWGQGLTDTQYF
TRBV7-2	few	TRBJ2-5	NA	TGTGCCAGCAGGGGAGGAGGGCAAGAGACCCAGTACTTC	CASRGGGQETQYF
TRBV4-1	NA	TRBJ2-2	NA	TGCGCCAGCAGCCAAGCGGGAGCGGACACCGGGGAGCTGTTTTTT	CASSQAGADTGELFF
TRBV4-3	once	TRBJ2-2	TRBD1	TGCGCCAGCAGCCAGACTCCGGGACAGGCGAACACCGGGGAGCTGTTTTTT	CASSQTPGQANTGELFF
TRBV13	NA	TRBJ2-7	NA	TGTGCCAGCAGCGGAGACGGCTCCTACGAGCAGTACTTC	CASSGDGSYEQYF
TRBV5-1	few	TRBJ2-7	TRBD1	TGCGCCAGCAGCTTGGCTGGGACAGGGAGATTCTCCGAGCAGTACTTC	CASSLAGTGRFSEQYF
TRBV19	NA	TRBJ1-5	NA	TGTGCCAGTGTAGGGGCCGGCAATCAGCCCCAGCATTTT	CASVGAGNQPQHF
TRBV2	NA	TRBJ1-5	NA	TGTGCCACCCGACAGTACAATCAGCCCCAGCATTTT	CATRQYNQPQHF
TRBV12-3/TRBV12-4	once	TRBJ2-2	NA	TGTGCCAGCAGTGCCGGACTTGGCGGGGAGCTGTTTTTT	CASSAGLGGELFF
TRBV7-2	NA	TRBJ1-4	NA	TGTGCCAGCAGCTTAGACCCCGGTGTAAAACTGTTTTTT	CASSLDPGVKLFF
TRBV29-1	NA	TRBJ2-7	NA	TGCAGCGTTGAGGTGGGTCAGGGCTACGAGCAGTACTTC	CSVEVGQGYEQYF
TRBV5-6	NA	TRBJ1-2	TRBD1	TGTGCCAGCAGCATGGACAGGGGCCATTTTTACTATGGCTACACCTTC	CASSMDRGHFYYGYTF
TRBV7-8	NA	TRBJ1-1	NA	TGTGCCAGCAGCCCACGACAAATTAACACTGAAGCTTTCTTT	CASSPRQINTEAFF
TRBV3-1/TRBV3-2	NA	TRBJ2-2	TRBD1	TGTGCCAGCAGCCATCTGGGACAGTACACCGGGGAGCTGTTTTTT	CASSHLGQYTGELFF
TRBV11-1	NA	TRBJ1-1	TRBD1	TGTGCCAGCAGCGCGGACAGGTACACTGAAGCTTTCTTT	CASSADRYTEAFF
TRBV7-9	NA	TRBJ1-1	TRBD1	TGTGCCAGCAGCCGGGGACAGGGTACTGAAGCTTTCTTT	CASSRGQGTEAFF
TRBV4-3	NA	TRBJ1-5	NA	TGCGCCAGCAGCCAAGATGGCGGGAACAATCAGCCCCAGCATTTT	CASSQDGGNNQPQHF